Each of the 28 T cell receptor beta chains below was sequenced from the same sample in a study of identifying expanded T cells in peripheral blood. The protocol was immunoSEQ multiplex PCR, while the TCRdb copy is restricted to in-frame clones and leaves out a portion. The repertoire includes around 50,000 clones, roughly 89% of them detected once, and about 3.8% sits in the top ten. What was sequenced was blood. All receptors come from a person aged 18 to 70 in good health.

The CDR3: CASSVHGKPSGNTIYF. The CDR3 bases are TGTGCCAGCAGCGTACATGGCAAACCCTCTGGAAACACCATATATTTT. The V call is TRBV9, the J call TRBJ1-3; D is unclear. Trimming pared 1 base from V and 0 bases from J, leaving 11 bases between. CDR3 length: 16 residues. Germline-derived CDR1 and CDR2 are SGDLS and YYNGEE.

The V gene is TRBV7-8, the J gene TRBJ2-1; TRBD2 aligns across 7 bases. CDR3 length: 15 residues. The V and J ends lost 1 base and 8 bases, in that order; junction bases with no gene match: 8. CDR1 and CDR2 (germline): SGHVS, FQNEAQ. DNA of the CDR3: TGTGCCAGCAGCTTAGTTGGCGGGAGTACGGATGAGCAGTTCTTC. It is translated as CASSLVGGSTDEQFF.

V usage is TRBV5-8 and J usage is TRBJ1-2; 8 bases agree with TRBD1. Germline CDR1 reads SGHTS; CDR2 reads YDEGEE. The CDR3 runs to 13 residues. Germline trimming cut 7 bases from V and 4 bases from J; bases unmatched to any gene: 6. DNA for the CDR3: TGTGCCAGCCGACGACAGGGGCTCTATGGCTACACCTTC. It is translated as CASRRQGLYGYTF.

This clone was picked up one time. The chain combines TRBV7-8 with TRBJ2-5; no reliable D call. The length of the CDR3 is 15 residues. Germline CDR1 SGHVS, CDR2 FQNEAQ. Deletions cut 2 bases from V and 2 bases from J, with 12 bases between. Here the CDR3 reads CASSLWAPSQETQYF. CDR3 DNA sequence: TGTGCCAGCAGCTTATGGGCCCCCTCACAAGAGACCCAGTACTTC. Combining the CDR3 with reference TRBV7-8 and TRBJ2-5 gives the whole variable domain GAGVSQSPRYKVAKRGQDVALRCDPISGHVSLFWYQQALGQGPEFLTYFQNEAQLDKSGLPSDRFFAERPEGSVSTLKIQRTQQEDSAVYLCASSLWAPSQETQYFGPGTRLLVL.

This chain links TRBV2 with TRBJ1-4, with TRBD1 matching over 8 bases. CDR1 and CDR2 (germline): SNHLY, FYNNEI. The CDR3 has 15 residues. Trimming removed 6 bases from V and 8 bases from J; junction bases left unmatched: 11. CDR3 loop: CASRQGTGRDEKLFF. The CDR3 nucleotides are TGTGCCAGCAGGCAAGGGACAGGCAGGGACGAAAAACTGTTTTTT.

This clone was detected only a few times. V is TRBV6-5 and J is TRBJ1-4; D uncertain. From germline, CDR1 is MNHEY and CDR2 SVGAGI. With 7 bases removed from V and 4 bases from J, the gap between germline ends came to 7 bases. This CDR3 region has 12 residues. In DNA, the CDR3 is TGTGCCAGCATGGCAGATAATGAAAAACTGTTTTTT. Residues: CASMADNEKLFF.

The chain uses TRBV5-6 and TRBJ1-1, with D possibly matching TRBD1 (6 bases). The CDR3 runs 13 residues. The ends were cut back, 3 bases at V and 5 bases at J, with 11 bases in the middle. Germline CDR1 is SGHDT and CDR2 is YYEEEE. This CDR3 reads CASSYIRGTEAFF. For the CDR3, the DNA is TGTGCCAGCAGCTATATCAGGGGAACTGAAGCTTTCTTT.

CDR3 residues: CASRERVVQETQYF. The CDR3 DNA reads as TGTGCCAGCAGGGAACGGGTGGTTCAAGAGACCCAGTACTTC. The V and J genes are TRBV2 and TRBJ2-5, with unresolved D. The CDR3 consists of 14 residues. V shed 6 bases and J shed 2 bases, with 13 bases lying between them. Germline CDR1 and CDR2: SNHLY and FYNNEI.

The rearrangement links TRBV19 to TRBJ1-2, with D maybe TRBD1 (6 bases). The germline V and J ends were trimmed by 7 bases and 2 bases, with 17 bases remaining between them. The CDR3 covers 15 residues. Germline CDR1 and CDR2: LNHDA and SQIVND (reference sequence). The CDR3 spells CASTITGNANYGYTF. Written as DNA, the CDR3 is TGTGCCAGTACAATAACAGGGAACGCGAACTATGGCTACACCTTC.

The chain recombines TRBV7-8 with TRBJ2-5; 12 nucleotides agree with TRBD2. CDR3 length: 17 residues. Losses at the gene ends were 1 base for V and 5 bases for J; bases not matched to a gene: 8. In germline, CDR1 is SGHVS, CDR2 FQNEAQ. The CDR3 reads CASSLGTSGVLGETQYF. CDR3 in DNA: TGTGCCAGCAGCTTAGGGACTAGCGGGGTGTTAGGCGAGACCCAGTACTTC. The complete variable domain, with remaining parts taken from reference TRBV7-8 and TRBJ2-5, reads GAGVSQSPRYKVAKRGQDVALRCDPISGHVSLFWYQQALGQGPEFLTYFQNEAQLDKSGLPSDRFFAERPEGSVSTLKIQRTQQEDSAVYLCASSLGTSGVLGETQYFGPGTRLLVL.

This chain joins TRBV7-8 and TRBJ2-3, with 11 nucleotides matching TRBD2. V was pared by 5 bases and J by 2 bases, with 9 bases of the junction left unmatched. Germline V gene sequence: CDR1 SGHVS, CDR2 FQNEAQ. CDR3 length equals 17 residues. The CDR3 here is CASSKRGLAVSTDTQYF. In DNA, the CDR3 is TGTGCCAGCAGCAAGAGGGGACTAGCGGTGTCCACAGATACGCAGTATTTT.

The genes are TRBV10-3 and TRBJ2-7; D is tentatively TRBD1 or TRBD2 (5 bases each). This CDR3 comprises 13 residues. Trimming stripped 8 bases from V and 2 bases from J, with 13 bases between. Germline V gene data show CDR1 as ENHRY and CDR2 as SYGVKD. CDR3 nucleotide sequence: TGTGCCATCGGGGGTGGCTGGGCCTACGAGCAGTACTTC. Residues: CAIGGGWAYEQYF.

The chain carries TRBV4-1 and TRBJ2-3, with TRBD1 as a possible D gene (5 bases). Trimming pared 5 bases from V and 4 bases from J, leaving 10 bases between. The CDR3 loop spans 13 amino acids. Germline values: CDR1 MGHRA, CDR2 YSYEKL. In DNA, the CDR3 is TGCGCCAGCAGCACCTGGGGCTCAGATACGCAGTATTTT. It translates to CASSTWGSDTQYF.

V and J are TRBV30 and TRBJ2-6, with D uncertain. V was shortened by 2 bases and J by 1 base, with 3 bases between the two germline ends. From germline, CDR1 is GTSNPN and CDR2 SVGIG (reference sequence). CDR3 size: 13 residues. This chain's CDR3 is CAWSISGANVLTF. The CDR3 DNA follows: TGTGCCTGGAGTATATCTGGGGCCAACGTCCTGACTTTC.

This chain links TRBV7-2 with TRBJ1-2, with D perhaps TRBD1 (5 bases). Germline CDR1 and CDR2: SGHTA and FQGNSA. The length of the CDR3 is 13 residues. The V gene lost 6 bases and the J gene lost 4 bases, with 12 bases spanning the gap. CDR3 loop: CASRSDRAYGYTF. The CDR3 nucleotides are TGTGCCAGCAGATCCGACAGAGCCTATGGCTACACCTTC. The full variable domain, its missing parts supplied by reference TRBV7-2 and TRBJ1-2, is GAGVSQSPSNKVTEKGKDVELRCDPISGHTALYWYRQSLGQGLEFLIYFQGNSAPDKSGLPSDRFSAERTGGSVSTLTIQRTQQEDSAVYLCASRSDRAYGYTFGSGTRLTVV.

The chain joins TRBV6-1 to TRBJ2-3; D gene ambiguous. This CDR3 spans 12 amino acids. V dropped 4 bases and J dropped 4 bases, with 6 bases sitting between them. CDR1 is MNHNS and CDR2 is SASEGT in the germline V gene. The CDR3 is CASSARADTQYF. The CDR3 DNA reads TGTGCCAGCAGTGCCCGGGCAGATACGCAGTATTTT.

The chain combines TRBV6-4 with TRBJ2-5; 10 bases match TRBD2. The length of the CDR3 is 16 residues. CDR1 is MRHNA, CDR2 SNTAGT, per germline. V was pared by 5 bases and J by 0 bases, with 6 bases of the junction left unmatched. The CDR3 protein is CASSPLAGEYQETQYF. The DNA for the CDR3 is TGTGCCAGCAGTCCGCTAGCGGGAGAGTACCAAGAGACCCAGTACTTC.

The CDR3 DNA reads as TGTGCCAGCAGTGGAGGGTATAGATCCTACGAGCAGTACTTC. It yields the protein CASSGGYRSYEQYF. The rearrangement joins TRBV2 to TRBJ2-7; D perhaps matches TRBD2 (5 bases). This CDR3 is built from 14 residues. Germline V gene sequence: CDR1 SNHLY, CDR2 FYNNEI. The ends were cut back, 4 bases at V and 1 base at J, with 11 bases in the middle. Supplemented by reference TRBV2 and TRBJ2-7, the full variable domain reads EPEVTQTPSHQVTQMGQEVILRCVPISNHLYFYWYRQILGQKVEFLVSFYNNEISEKSEIFDDQFSVERPDGSNFTLKIRSTKLEDSAMYFCASSGGYRSYEQYFGPGTRLTVT.

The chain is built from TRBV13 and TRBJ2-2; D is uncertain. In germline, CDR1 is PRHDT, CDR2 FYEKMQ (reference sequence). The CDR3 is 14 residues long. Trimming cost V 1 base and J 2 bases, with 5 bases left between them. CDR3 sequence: CASSLDRNTGELFF. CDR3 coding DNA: TGTGCCAGCAGCTTAGACAGAAACACCGGGGAGCTGTTTTTT.

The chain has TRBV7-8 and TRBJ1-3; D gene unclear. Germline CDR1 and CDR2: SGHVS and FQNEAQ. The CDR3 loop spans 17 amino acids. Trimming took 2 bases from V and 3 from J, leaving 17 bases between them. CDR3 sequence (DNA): TGTGCCAGCAGCTTATACTCTGGCAGAAACTTTGGAAACACCATATATTTT. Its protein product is CASSLYSGRNFGNTIYF.

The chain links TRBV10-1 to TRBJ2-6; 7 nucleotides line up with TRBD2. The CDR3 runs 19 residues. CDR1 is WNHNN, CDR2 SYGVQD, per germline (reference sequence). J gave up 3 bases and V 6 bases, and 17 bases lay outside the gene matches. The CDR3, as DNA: TGCGCCAGCAGAGAGGGAGAGTGGCGGGAGAACTGTGGGGCCAACGTCCTGACTTTC. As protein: CASREGEWRENCGANVLTF.

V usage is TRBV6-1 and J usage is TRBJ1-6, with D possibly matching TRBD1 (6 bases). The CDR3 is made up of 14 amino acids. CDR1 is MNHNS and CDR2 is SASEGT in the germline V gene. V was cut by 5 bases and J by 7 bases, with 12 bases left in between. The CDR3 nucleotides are TGTGCCAGCAGTTCCCGGGACATAAATTCACCCCTCCACTTT. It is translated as CASSSRDINSPLHF.

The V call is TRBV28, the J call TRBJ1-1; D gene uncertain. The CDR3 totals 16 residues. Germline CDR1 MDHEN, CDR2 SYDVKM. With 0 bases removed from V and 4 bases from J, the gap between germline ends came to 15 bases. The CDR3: CASSLWALPKGTEAFF. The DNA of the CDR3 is TGTGCCAGCAGTTTATGGGCCCTCCCGAAGGGCACTGAAGCTTTCTTT.

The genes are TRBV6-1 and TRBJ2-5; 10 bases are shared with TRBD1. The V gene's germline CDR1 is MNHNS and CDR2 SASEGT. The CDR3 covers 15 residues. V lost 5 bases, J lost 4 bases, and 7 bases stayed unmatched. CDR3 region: CASSWTGGSGETQYF. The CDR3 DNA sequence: TGTGCCAGCAGTTGGACAGGGGGGTCGGGAGAGACCCAGTACTTC.

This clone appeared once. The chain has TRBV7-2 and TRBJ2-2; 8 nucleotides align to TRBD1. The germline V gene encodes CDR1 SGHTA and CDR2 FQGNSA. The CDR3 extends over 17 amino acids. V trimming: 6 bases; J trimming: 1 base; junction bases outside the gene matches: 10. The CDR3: CASRRTGTGMNTGELFF. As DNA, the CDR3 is TGTGCCAGCAGGCGTACCGGGACAGGCATGAACACCGGGGAGCTGTTTTTT.

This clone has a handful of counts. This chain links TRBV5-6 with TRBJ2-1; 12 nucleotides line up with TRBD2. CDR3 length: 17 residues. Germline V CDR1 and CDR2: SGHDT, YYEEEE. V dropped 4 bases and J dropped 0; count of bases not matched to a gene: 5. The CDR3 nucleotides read TGTGCCAGCAGCCCTAGCGGGAGGGGACGCTCCTACAATGAGCAGTTCTTC. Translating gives CASSPSGRGRSYNEQFF.

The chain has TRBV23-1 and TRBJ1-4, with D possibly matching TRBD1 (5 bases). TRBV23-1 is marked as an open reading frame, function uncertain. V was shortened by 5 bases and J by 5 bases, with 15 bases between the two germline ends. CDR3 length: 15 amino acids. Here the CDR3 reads CASSWGGERNEKLFF. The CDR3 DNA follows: TGCGCCAGCAGTTGGGGAGGGGAGAGGAATGAAAAACTGTTTTTT.

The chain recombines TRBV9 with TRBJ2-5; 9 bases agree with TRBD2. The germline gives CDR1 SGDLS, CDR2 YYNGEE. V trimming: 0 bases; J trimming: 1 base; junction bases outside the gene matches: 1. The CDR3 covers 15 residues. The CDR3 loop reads CASSVGTSAQETQYF. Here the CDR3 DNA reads TGTGCCAGCAGCGTAGGGACTAGCGCCCAAGAGACCCAGTACTTC.